The T cell receptor (beta chain) under discussion was sequenced for a study of shared clonotypes between healthy human individuals (dated by TCRdb to 2018 to 2020). As for the study more broadly: The cohort comprised a couple of women and a few men aged 18 to 49 years. For each donor, three plates each were used for CD4 naive and CD4 memory, two plates were used for CD8 naive, and one plate was used for CD8 memory. Blood TCR repertoires of a handful of healthy adults were deeply sequenced to estimate repertoire size and the extent of clonotype sharing between individuals. Different laboratories and diverse techniques were used to prepare libraries and sequence TCR repertoires, to increase sequencing depth and limit assay-specific biases. Between about 0.85 and 8.9 billion PBMCs per donor were obtained by leukapheresis.

Only one count was recorded for this clone. The target of this receptor is not known. Base qualities are not provided; no much larger clone lies one nucleotide away. At the DNA level, this CDR3 is encoded by other sequences in the same sample as well. The junction shows trimming of 0 bases on V and 5 bases on J, plus 8 bases between the germline ends. The CDR3 starts with the cysteine, ends with the phenylalanine, and has 13 residues. CDR3 DNA only is kept here, 39 bases in frame from base 1. The germline V gene (reference sequence) supplies CDR1 GTSNPN and CDR2 SVGIG. TCR CDR3 regions were amplified from genomic DNA by multiplex PCR using the deep immunoSEQ assay. For each cell subset, the extracted genomic DNA was distributed evenly across all wells of several immunoSEQ 96-well plates, and each plate served as one replicate. For sorted subsets, approximately 190 ng of genomic DNA, equivalent to 25,000 to 35,000 T cell genomes, went into each replicate PCR. Purified libraries were measured with a Qubit 3.0 fluorometer, size-checked on a Bioanalyzer 2100, and measured again with the KAPA Library Quantification kit. Each immunoSEQ 96-well plate was sequenced on its own single-read 150-cycle Illumina NextSeq 550 flow cell. As for the original processing: Because only junctional sequences without quality scores were contained in the immunoSEQ output, filtering matching that applied to full-length reads could not be performed. To assign V/J genes and CDR3, sequences were annotated using PyIR, a Python wrapper for IgBLAST v1.9, with IMGT germline references. Reads were removed for weak V/J assignments (E-value above 1e-6), missing CDR3, stop codons, out-of-frame junctions, or ambiguous translated residues. V3J clonotypes were defined as sequences sharing an identical inferred V gene, J gene, and CDR3 amino acid sequence. The percentage overlap between two repertoires was calculated by dividing the number of shared unique clonotypes by the size of the smaller repertoire. Repertoire richness was assessed with RTK rarefaction, the Chao1 estimator, and Recon v2.1 estimates of unobserved clonotypes. Generation probabilities for all TCRbeta clonotypes obtained by the gDNA method from a handful of donors were computed using OLGA. TCRdb took over this immuneACCESS table, retaining in-frame rearrangements with V and J assigned. Such tables are incomplete; in checked studies, under half of the missing clones stem from an unresolved V gene, and the remainder is unexplained. V and J calls and clone size come straight from that table; D and trimming were deduced from the DNA. This sample has around 2,000,000 clones in its table, and roughly 94% of those were observed once. Of the sample, roughly 0.13% falls within the top ten clones.

Study-level results and caveats: Even with the large sequencing depth, rarefaction of the sorted-subset datasets indicated that sequencing was incomplete. Larger estimated clonotype richness was generally found for naive subsets than for memory subsets. Only blood was sampled, and tissue TCR repertoires likely differ from those in blood. The small number of donors limited the genetic and exposure-history diversity represented. Pairwise subsampling indicated that sequencing depth was expected to affect the degree of clonotype sharing among donors. Higher generation probabilities were observed for clonotypes shared by all four sorted-subset donors than for non-shared clonotypes. Across several donors, roughly 5.1% of naive CD4, roughly 3.5% of naive CD8, around 2.5% of memory CD4, and 0.4% of memory CD8 clonotypes were shared.

The donors were healthy, HIV-negative adults who had no recently reported acute infections or vaccinations. Every donor was a Caucasian adult residing in Nashville, Tennessee, USA. CD4+ T cells were enriched by magnetic negative selection; naive cells were then positively selected on CD45RA, and the negative fraction formed the memory subset. Blood was collected by leukapheresis, and PBMCs were isolated by Ficoll-Histopaque density gradient centrifugation and then cryopreserved in liquid nitrogen vapor phase. Analytical flow cytometry was used to check the purity and quantity of each magnetically sorted T cell population. Genomic DNA was isolated from every sorted fraction and measured by UV absorbance on a Nanodrop 2000c.

Sequencing used naive CD4+ T cells sorted from blood. The cell subset or site label for this specimen denotes: CD45RA+ positively selected. The chain is made from TRBV30 and TRBJ2-1; the D gene identity is not certain. The clonotype originates from a man younger than 35 in good health. The CDR3 amino acid sequence is: CAWSVLRDNEQFF. The DNA is TGTGCCTGGAGTGTACTTCGAGACAATGAGCAGTTCTTC.